The clone carrying this TCR beta chain has a count of ten or more. The entry originates in a study of T cell repertoires in cytomegalovirus infection. Germline V gives CDR1 SEHNR, CDR2 FQNEAQ (reference sequence). The CDR3 consists of 20 residues. Germline trimming cut 1 base from V and 0 bases from J; bases unmatched to any gene: 15. In TCRdb, the reads were re-called with MiXCR into one record per CDR3 protein. The sample has approximately 500,000 distinct CDR3 sequences, about 15% seen once. Material for sequencing was CD8+ T cells from PBMCs. The receptor was isolated from a human donor in good health (CMV status not recorded). Some clones in this sample may be carry-over from other donors' samples. The J gene is TRBJ1-3, the V gene TRBV7-9, with 7 bases that match TRBD1. The CDR3 sequence: CASSLVFGSGQRSSGNTIYF. The CDR3 nucleotides read TGTGCCAGCAGCTTAGTATTCGGGTCGGGACAGAGATCCTCTGGAAACACCATATATTTT.